The clone carrying this T cell receptor beta chain was observed at least ten times. Its antigen is still unknown. TCRdb re-analysed the reads in MiXCR, keeping a single row per CDR3 protein. The sample lists about 310,000 distinct CDR3 sequences; roughly 16% were seen once. The data are from a study of T cell repertoires in cytomegalovirus infection. General study findings and limits: The cumulative frequency of public TCR beta families distinguished individuals who carried CMV together with the relevant HLA. In two of eight donors, the top clonotype was HLA-C-restricted CMV-specific.

With V trimmed by 3 bases and J by 2 bases, 3 bases remained unmatched. Germline CDR1 is MDHEN and CDR2 is SYDVKM. The CDR3 is 15 residues long. What was sequenced was PBMCs. The clonotype originates from a human donor in good health (CMV status not recorded). Some clones in this sample may be carry-over from other donors' samples. The V gene is TRBV28, the J gene TRBJ2-2, with TRBD1 matching over 7 bases. The CDR3 DNA reads TGTGCCAGCAGTTTCTACAGGGGCAACACCGGGGAGCTGTTTTTT. Its translation is CASSFYRGNTGELFF. Using reference TRBV28 and TRBJ2-2 for the parts outside the CDR3, the full variable domain is DVKVTQSSRYLVKRTGEKVFLECVQDMDHENMFWYRQDPGLGLRLIYFSYDVKMKEKGDIPEGYSVSREKKERFSLILESASTNQTSMYLCASSFYRGNTGELFFGEGSRLTVL.